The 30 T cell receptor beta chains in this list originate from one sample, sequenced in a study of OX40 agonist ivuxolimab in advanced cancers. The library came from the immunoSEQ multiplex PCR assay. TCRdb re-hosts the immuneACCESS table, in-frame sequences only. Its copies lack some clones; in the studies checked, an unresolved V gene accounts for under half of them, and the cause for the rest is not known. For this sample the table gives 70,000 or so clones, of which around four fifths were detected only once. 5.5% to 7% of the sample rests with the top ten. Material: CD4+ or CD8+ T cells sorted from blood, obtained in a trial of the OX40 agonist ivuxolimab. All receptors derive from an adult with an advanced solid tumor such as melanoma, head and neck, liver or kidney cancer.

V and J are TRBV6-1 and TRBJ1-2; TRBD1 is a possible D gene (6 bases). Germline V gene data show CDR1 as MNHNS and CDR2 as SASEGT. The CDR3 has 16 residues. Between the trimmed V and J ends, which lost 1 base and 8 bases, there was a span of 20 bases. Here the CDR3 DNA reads TGTGCCAGCAGTGAAGGATTATTCACAGGGAGCTTGGGCTACACCTTC. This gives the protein CASSEGLFTGSLGYTF.

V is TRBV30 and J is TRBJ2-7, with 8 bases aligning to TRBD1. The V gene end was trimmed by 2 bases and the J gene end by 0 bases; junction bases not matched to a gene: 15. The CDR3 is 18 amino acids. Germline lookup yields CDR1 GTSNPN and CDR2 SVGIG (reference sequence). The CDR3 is CAWSWTGSGGAGSYEQYF. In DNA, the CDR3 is TGTGCCTGGAGTTGGACAGGGAGCGGAGGGGCGGGCTCCTACGAGCAGTACTTC.

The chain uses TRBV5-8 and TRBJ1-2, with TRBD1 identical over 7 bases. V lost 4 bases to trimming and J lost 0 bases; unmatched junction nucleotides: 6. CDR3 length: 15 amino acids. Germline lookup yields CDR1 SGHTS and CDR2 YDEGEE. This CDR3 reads CASSAYRGSNYGYTF. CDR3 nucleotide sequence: TGTGCCAGCAGCGCCTACAGGGGATCTAACTATGGCTACACCTTC.

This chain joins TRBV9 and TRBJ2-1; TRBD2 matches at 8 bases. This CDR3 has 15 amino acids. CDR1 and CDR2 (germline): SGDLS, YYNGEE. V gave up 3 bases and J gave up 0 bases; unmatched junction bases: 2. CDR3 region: CASSASGSSYNEQFF. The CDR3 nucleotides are TGTGCCAGCAGCGCAAGCGGGAGCTCCTACAATGAGCAGTTCTTC.

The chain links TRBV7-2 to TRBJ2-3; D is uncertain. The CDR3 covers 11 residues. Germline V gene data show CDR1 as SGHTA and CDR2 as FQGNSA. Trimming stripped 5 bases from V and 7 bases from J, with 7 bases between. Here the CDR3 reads CASSTRNTQYF. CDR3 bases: TGTGCCAGCAGCACGCGGAATACGCAGTATTTT. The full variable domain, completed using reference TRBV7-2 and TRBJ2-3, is GAGVSQSPSNKVTEKGKDVELRCDPISGHTALYWYRQSLGQGLEFLIYFQGNSAPDKSGLPSDRFSAERTGGSVSTLTIQRTQQEDSAVYLCASSTRNTQYFGPGTRLTVL.

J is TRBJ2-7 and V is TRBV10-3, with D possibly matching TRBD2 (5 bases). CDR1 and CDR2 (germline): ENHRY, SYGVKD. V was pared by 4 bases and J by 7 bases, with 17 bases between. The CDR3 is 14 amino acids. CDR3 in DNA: TGTGCCATCAGTGGTGCCCCCACCGGGGATGAGCAGTACTTC. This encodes CAISGAPTGDEQYF.

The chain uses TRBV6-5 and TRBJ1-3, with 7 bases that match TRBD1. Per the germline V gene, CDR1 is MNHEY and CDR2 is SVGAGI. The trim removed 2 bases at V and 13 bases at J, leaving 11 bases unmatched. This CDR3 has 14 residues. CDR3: CASSYPGTAGIIYF. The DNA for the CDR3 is TGTGCCAGCAGTTACCCCGGGACAGCCGGGATAATATATTTT.

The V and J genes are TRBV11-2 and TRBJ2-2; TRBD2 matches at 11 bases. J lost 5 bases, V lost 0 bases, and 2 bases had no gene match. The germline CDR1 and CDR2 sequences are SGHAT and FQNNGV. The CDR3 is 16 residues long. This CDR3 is CASSLEGLAATGELFF. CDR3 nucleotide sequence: TGTGCCAGCAGCTTAGAGGGACTAGCGGCAACCGGGGAGCTGTTTTTT.

CDR3 sequence reads: CASSLQSLGEKLFF. Written as DNA, the CDR3 is TGTGCCAGCAGCCTGCAGTCTCTAGGTGAAAAACTGTTTTTT. The chain uses TRBV7-2 and TRBJ1-4; D unresolved. Looked up from germline, CDR1 is SGHTA and CDR2 is FQGNSA. Trimming stripped 5 bases from V and 7 bases from J, with 14 bases between. The CDR3 runs 14 residues.

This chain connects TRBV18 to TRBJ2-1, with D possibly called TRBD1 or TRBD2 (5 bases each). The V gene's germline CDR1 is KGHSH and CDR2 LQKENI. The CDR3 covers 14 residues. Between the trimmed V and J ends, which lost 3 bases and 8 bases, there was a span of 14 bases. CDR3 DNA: TGTGCCAGCTCACCCCCAGGGAGCGTTCATGAGCAGTTCTTC. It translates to CASSPPGSVHEQFF.

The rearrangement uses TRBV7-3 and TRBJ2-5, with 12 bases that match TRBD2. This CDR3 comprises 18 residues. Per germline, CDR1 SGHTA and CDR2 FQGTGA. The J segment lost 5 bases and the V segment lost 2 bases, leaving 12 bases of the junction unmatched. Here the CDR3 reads CASSLGRLAGGPQETQYF. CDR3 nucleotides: TGTGCCAGCAGCTTAGGGCGGCTAGCGGGAGGGCCTCAGGAGACCCAGTACTTC.

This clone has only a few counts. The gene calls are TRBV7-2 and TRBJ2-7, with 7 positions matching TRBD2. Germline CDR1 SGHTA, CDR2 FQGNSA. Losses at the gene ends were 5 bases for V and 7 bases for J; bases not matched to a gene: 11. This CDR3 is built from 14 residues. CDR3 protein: CASSPGPGREEQYF. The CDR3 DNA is TGTGCCAGCAGCCCAGGTCCAGGGAGGGAAGAGCAGTACTTC.

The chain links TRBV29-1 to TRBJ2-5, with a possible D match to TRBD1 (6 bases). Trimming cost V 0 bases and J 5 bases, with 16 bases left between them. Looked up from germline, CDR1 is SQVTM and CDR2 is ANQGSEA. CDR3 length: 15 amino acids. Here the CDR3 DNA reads TGCAGCGTTGAAGACCAGGGGCCTGGTGGGGAGACCCAGTACTTC. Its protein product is CSVEDQGPGGETQYF. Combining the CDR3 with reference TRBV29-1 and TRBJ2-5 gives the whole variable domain SAVISQKPSRDICQRGTSLTIQCQVDSQVTMMFWYRQQPGQSLTLIATANQGSEATYESGFVIDKFPISRPNLTFSTLTVSNMSPEDSSIYLCSVEDQGPGGETQYFGPGTRLLVL.

CDR3: CASSERDRNSPLHF. The DNA for the CDR3 is TGTGCCAGCAGTGAAAGGGACAGAAATTCACCCCTCCACTTT. The gene calls are TRBV6-1 and TRBJ1-6, with TRBD1 matching 7 bases. This CDR3 has 14 amino acids. In germline, CDR1 is MNHNS, CDR2 SASEGT. V shed 2 bases and J 7 bases; nucleotides not matched to a gene: 2.

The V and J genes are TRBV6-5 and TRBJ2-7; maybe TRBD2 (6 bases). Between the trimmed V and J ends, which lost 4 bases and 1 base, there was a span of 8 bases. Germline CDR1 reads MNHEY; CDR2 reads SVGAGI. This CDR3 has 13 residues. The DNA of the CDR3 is TGTGCCAGCAGTTTAGGGAGGTCCTACGAGCAGTACGTC. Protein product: CASSLGRSYEQYV.

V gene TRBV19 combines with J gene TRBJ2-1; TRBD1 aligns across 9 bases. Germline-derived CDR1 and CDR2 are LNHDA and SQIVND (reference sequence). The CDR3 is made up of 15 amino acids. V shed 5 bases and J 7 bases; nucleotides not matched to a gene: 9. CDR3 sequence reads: CASSFLRDRVNEQFF. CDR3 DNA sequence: TGTGCCAGTAGTTTCCTCCGGGACAGGGTGAATGAGCAGTTCTTC.

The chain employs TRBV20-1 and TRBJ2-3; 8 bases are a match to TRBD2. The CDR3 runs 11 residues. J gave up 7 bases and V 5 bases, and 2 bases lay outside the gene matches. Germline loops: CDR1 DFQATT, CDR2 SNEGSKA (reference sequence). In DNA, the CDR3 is TGCAGTGCTCAGCGGGGGAATACGCAGTATTTT. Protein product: CSAQRGNTQYF.

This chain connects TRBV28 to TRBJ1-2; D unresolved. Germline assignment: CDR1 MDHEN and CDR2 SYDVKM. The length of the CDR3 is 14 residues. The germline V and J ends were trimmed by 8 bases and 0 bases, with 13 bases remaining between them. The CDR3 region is CASGRLPSNYGYTF. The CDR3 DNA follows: TGTGCCAGCGGGAGACTACCTTCTAACTATGGCTACACCTTC.

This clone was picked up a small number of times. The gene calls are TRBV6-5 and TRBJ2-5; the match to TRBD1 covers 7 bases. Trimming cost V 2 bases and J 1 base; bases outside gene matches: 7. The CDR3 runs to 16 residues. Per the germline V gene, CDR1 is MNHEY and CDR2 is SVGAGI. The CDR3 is CASSYPRGTTQETQYF. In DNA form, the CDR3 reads TGTGCCAGCAGTTACCCCAGGGGGACCACCCAAGAGACCCAGTACTTC.

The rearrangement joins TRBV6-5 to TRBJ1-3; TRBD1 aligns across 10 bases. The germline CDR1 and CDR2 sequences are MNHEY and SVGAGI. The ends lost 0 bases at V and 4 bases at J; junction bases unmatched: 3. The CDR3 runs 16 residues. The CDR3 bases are TGTGCCAGCAGTTACTCCGGGACAGGGGTCGGAAACACCATATATTTT. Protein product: CASSYSGTGVGNTIYF.

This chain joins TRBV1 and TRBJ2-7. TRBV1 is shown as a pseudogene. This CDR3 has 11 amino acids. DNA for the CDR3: TGCACCAGCAGCCAAGTACCCCAGGAGTACGTC. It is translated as CTSSQVPQEYV.

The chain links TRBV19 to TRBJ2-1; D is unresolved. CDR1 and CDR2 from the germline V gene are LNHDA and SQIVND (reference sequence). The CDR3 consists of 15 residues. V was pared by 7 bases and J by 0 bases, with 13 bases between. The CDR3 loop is CASTAWASSYNEQFF. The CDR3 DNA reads TGTGCCAGTACCGCCTGGGCTAGCTCCTACAATGAGCAGTTCTTC.

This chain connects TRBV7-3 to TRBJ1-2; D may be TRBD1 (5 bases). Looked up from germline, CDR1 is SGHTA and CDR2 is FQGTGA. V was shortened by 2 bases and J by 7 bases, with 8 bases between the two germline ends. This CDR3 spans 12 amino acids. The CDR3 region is CASSLDRFGYTF. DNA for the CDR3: TGTGCCAGCAGCTTAGACAGATTTGGCTACACCTTC.

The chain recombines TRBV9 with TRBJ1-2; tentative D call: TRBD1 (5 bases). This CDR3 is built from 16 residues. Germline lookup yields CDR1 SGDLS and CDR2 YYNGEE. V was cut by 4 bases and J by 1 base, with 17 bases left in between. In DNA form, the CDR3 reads TGTGCCAGCAGCCAGGAAGGGGTAAGAAGTAACTATGGCTACACCTTC. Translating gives CASSQEGVRSNYGYTF.

As DNA, the CDR3 is TGTGCCAGCAACCACGGAGGGGGCGAGCAGTACTTC. Encoded protein: CASNHGGGEQYF. The V gene is TRBV7-9, the J gene TRBJ2-7, with D perhaps matching TRBD1 or TRBD2 (6 bases each). The CDR3 loop spans 12 amino acids. The germline V gene has CDR1 SEHNR and CDR2 FQNEAQ (reference sequence). Deletions cut 7 bases from V and 6 bases from J, with 13 bases between. Using reference TRBV7-9 and TRBJ2-7 for the parts outside the CDR3, the full variable domain is DTGVSQNPRHKITKRGQNVTFRCDPISEHNRLYWYRQTLGQGPEFLTYFQNEAQLEKSRLLSDRFSAERPKGSFSTLEIQRTEQGDSAMYLCASNHGGGEQYFGPGTRLTVT.

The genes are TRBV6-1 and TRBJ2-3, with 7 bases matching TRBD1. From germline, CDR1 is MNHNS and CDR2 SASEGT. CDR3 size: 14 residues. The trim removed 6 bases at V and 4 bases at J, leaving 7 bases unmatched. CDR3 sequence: CASRKQGSADTQYF. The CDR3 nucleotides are TGTGCCAGCAGAAAACAGGGGAGCGCAGATACGCAGTATTTT.

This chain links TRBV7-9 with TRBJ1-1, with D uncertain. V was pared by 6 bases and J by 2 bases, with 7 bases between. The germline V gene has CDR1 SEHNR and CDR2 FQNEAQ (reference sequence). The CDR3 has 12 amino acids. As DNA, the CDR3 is TGTGCCAGCAGTCTGCTTAACACTGAAGCTTTCTTT. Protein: CASSLLNTEAFF.

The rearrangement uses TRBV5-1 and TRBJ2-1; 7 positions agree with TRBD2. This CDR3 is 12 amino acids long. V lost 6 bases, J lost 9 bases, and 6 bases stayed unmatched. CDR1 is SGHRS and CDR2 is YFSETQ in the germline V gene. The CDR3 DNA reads TGCGCCAGCACGGGCGGGAGAGGTGAGCAGTTCTTC. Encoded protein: CASTGGRGEQFF.

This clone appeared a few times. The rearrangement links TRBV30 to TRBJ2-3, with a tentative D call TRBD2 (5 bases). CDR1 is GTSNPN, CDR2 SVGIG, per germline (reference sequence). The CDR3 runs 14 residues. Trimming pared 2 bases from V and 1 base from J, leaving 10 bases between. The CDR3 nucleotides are TGTGCCTGGAGTATCACAGCGGGCACAGATACGCAGTATTTT. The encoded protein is CAWSITAGTDTQYF.

This CDR3 is CASSPGDNTGELFF. The CDR3 nucleotides are TGTGCCAGCAGCCCCGGAGATAACACCGGGGAGCTGTTTTTT. The rearrangement links TRBV7-9 to TRBJ2-2; D not resolved. The germline V gene has CDR1 SEHNR and CDR2 FQNEAQ (reference sequence). The CDR3 totals 14 residues. Trimming removed 5 bases from V and 2 bases from J, with 9 bases in between. The whole variable domain, filled in from reference TRBV7-9 and TRBJ2-2, reads DTGVSQNPRHKITKRGQNVTFRCDPISEHNRLYWYRQTLGQGPEFLTYFQNEAQLEKSRLLSDRFSAERPKGSFSTLEIQRTEQGDSAMYLCASSPGDNTGELFFGEGSRLTVL.